This TCR beta chain was sequenced during a study of blood T cell repertoires in COVID-19. Study as a whole: Collection of acute and convalescent COVID-19 samples took place in the United States, Italy and Spain. The analysed material was cDNA or gDNA that came from T cells, B-cell-depleted T cells, or PBMCs.

Trimming took off 1 base at V and 7 bases at J, with 5 bases between the two ends. Germline V gene data show CDR1 as SGHAT and CDR2 as FQNNGV. This CDR3 is built from 13 residues. Original handling: Counts of nucleated cells, estimated from reference gene primer amplification, were obtained. The repertoire was sequenced with immunoSEQ multiplex PCR; TCRdb's copy has only in-frame clones and lacks some. V, J and clone size are those of that table, while D and trimming were read from the DNA. The sample carries 95,000 or so clones, approximately 84% recorded once. The sequence was obtained from a human donor in a cohort sampled during active COVID-19. The V call is TRBV11-2, the J call TRBJ1-6, with D possibly TRBD1 on 5 matching bases. The sequencing input was peripheral blood. The CDR3 nucleotides read TGTGCCAGCAGCTTAGGACAGAATTCACCCCTCCACTTT. Encoded protein: CASSLGQNSPLHF.